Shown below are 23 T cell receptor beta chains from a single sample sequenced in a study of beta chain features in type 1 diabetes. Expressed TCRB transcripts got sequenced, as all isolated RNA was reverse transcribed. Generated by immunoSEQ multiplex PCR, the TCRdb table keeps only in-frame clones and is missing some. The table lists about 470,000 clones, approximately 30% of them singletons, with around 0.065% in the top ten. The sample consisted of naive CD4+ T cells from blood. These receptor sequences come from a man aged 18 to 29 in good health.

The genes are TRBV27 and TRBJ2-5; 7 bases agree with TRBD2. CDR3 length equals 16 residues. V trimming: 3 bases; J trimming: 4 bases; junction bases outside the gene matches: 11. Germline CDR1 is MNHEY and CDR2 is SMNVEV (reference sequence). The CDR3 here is CASSFWGGSGGETQYF. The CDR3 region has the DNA TGTGCCAGCAGTTTCTGGGGCGGGAGCGGAGGAGAGACCCAGTACTTC.

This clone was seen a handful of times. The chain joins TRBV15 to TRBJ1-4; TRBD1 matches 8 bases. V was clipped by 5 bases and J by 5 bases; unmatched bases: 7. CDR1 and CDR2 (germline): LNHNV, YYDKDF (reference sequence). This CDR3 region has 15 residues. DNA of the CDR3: TGTGCCACCAGCCGAGGCCGGGACAGGAATGAAAAACTGTTTTTT. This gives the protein CATSRGRDRNEKLFF.

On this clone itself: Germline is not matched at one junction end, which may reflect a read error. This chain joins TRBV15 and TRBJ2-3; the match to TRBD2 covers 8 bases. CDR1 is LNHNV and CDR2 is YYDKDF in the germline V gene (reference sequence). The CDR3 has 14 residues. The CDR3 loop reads CATRRAGDGDTQYF. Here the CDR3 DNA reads TGTGCCACCAGAAGAGCGGGGGATGGAGATACGCAGTATTTT.

In nucleotides, the CDR3 is TGCGCCAGCAGCTTGGAGGGCAGAAGTATCACCGGGGAGCTGTTTTTT. It encodes CASSLEGRSITGELFF. The chain uses TRBV5-1 and TRBJ2-2, with D uncertain. Germline CDR1 is SGHRS and CDR2 is YFSETQ. Trimming removed 0 bases at V and 4 bases at J, with 13 bases between. CDR3 length: 16 residues. Combining the CDR3 with reference TRBV5-1 and TRBJ2-2 gives the whole variable domain KAGVTQTPRYLIKTRGQQVTLSCSPISGHRSVSWYQQTPGQGLQFLFEYFSETQRNKGNFPGRFSGRQFSNSRSEMNVSTLELGDSALYLCASSLEGRSITGELFFGEGSRLTVL.

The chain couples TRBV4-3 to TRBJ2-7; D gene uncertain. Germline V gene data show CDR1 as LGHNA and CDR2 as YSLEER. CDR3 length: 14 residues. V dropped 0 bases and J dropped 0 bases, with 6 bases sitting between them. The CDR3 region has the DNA TGCGCCAGCAGCCAAGAGTACAGCTCCTACGAGCAGTACTTC. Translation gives CASSQEYSSYEQYF.

CDR3 amino acids: CASSSGRNEQFF. DNA for the CDR3: TGTGCCAGCAGCTCAGGGCGGAATGAGCAGTTCTTC. This rearrangement joins TRBV28 to TRBJ2-1; the D gene is possibly TRBD1 (5 bases). The germline V and J ends were trimmed by 6 bases and 7 bases, with 10 bases remaining between them. This CDR3 region has 12 residues. Germline lookup yields CDR1 MDHEN and CDR2 SYDVKM.

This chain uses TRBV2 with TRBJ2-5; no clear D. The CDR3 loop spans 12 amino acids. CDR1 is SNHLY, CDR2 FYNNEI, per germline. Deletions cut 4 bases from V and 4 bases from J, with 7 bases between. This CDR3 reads CASSGSSETQYF. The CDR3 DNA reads TGTGCCAGCAGTGGGAGCTCAGAGACCCAGTACTTC.

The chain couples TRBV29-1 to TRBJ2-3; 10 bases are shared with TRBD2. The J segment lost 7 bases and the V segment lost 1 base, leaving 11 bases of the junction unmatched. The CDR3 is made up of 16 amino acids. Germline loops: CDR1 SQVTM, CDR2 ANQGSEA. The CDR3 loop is CSVEGSSGSGVNTQYF. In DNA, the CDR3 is TGCAGCGTTGAAGGGTCTAGCGGGAGTGGGGTGAATACGCAGTATTTT.

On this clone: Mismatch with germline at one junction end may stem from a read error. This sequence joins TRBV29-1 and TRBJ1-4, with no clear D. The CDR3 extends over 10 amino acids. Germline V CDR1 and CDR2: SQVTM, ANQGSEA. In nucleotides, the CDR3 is TGCAGCGTTGGATCCCTGGTGCCGATTTTT. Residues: CSVGSLVPIF.

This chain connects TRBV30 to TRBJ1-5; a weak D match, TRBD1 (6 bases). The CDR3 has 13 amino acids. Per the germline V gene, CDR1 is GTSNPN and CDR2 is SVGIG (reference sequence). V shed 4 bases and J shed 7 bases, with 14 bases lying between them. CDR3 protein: CAWNRQDGQPQHF. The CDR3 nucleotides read TGTGCCTGGAACCGACAGGACGGACAGCCCCAGCATTTT.

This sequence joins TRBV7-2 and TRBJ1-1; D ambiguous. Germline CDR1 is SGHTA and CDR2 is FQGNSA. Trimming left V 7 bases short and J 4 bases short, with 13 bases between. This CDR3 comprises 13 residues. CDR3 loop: CASIRHRGTEAFF. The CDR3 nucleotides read TGTGCCAGCATCCGACATCGGGGCACTGAAGCTTTCTTT.

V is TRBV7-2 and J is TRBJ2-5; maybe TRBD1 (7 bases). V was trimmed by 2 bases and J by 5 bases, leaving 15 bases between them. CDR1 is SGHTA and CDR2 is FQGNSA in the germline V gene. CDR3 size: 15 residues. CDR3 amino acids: CASSLTRQGGETQYF. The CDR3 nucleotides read TGTGCCAGCAGCTTAACGAGACAGGGAGGTGAGACCCAGTACTTC.

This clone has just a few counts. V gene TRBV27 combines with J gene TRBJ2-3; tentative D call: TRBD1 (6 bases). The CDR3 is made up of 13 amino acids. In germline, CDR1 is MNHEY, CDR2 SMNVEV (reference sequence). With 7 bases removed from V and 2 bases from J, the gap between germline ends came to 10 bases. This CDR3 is CASTRQDTDTQYF. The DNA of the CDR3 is TGTGCCAGCACGAGACAGGACACAGATACGCAGTATTTT.

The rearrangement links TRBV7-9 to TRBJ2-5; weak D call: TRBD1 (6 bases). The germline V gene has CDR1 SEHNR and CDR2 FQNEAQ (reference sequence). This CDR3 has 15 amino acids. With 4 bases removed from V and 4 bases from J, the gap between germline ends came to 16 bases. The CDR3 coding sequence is TGTGCCAGCAGCTCGGGGAACAGGGTTTCAGAGACCCAGTACTTC. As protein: CASSSGNRVSETQYF. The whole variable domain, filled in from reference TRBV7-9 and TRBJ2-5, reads DTGVSQNPRHKITKRGQNVTFRCDPISEHNRLYWYRQTLGQGPEFLTYFQNEAQLEKSRLLSDRFSAERPKGSFSTLEIQRTEQGDSAMYLCASSSGNRVSETQYFGPGTRLLVL.

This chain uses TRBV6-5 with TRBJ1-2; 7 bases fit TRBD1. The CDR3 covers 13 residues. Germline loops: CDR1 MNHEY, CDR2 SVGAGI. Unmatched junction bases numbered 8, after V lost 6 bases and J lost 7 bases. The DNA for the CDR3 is TGTGCCAGCAGCTTCAGGGGGAATGCTGGCTACACCTTC. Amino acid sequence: CASSFRGNAGYTF.

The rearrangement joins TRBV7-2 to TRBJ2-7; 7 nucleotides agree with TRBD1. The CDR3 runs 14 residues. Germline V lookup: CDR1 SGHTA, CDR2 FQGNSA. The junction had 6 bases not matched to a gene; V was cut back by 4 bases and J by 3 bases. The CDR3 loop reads CASSYWTGNYEQYF. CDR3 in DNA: TGTGCCAGCAGCTATTGGACAGGAAACTACGAGCAGTACTTC.

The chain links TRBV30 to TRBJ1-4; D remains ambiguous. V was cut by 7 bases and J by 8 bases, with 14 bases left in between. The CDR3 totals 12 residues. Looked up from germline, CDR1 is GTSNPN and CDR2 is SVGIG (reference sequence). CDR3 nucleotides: TGTGCCTCCCGGGGAGATCCGGAAAAACTGTTTTTT. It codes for CASRGDPEKLFF.

DNA of the CDR3: TGTGCCTGGAGACTTGTAGCGGGAAGACTGAATGAGCAGTTCTTC. Protein sequence: CAWRLVAGRLNEQFF. The rearrangement joins TRBV30 to TRBJ2-1; 8 bases are shared with TRBD2. V dropped 3 bases and J dropped 7; count of bases not matched to a gene: 11. Germline CDR1 reads GTSNPN; CDR2 reads SVGIG (reference sequence). CDR3 size: 15 residues.

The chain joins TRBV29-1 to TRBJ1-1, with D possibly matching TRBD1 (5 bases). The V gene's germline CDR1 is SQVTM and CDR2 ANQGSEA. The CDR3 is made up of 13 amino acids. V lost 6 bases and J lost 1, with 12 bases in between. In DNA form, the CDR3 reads TGCAGCGTGACAGATTTTAAGAACACTGAAGCTTTCTTT. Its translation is CSVTDFKNTEAFF. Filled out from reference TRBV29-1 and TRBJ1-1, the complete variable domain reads SAVISQKPSRDICQRGTSLTIQCQVDSQVTMMFWYRQQPGQSLTLIATANQGSEATYESGFVIDKFPISRPNLTFSTLTVSNMSPEDSSIYLCSVTDFKNTEAFFGQGTRLTVV.

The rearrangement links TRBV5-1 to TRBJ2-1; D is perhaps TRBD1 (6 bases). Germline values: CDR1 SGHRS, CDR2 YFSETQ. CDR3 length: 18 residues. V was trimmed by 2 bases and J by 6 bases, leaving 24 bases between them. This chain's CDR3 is CASSLTGNTGVLGNEQFF. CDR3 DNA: TGCGCCAGCAGCTTAACAGGGAATACAGGAGTCCTGGGCAATGAGCAGTTCTTC. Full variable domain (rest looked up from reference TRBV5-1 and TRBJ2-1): KAGVTQTPRYLIKTRGQQVTLSCSPISGHRSVSWYQQTPGQGLQFLFEYFSETQRNKGNFPGRFSGRQFSNSRSEMNVSTLELGDSALYLCASSLTGNTGVLGNEQFFGPGTRLTVL.

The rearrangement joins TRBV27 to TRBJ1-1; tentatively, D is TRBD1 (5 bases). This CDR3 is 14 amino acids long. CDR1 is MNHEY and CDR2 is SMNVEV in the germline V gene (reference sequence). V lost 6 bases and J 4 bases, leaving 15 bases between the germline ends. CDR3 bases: TGTGCCAGCAGGCCCCGGGGGATAAGCACTGAAGCTTTCTTT. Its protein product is CASRPRGISTEAFF.

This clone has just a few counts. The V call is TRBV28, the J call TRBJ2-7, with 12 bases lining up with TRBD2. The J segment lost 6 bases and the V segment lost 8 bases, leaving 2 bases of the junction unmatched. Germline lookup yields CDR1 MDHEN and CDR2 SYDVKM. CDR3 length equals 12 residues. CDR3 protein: CASGTSGPEQYF. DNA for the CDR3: TGTGCCAGCGGGACTAGCGGGCCCGAGCAGTACTTC. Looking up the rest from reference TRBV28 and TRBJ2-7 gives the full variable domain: DVKVTQSSRYLVKRTGEKVFLECVQDMDHENMFWYRQDPGLGLRLIYFSYDVKMKEKGDIPEGYSVSREKKERFSLILESASTNQTSMYLCASGTSGPEQYFGPGTRLTVT.

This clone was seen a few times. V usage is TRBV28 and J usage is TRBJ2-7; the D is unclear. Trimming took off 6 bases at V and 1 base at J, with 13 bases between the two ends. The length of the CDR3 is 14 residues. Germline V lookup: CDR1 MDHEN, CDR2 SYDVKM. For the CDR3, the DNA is TGTGCCAGCAGCCGCCCTACCTTATCCTACGAGCAGTACTTC. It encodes CASSRPTLSYEQYF.